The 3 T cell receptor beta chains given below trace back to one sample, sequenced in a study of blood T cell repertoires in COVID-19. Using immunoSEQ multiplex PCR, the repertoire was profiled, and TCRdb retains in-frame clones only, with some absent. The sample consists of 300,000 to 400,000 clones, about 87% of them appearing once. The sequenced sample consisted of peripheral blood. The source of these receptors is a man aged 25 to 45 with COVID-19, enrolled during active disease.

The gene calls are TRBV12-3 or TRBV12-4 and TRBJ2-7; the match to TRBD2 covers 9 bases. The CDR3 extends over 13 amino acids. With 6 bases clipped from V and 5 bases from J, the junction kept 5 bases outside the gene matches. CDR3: CASRSGRLDEQYF. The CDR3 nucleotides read TGTGCCAGCAGGAGCGGGAGGCTGGACGAGCAGTACTTC.

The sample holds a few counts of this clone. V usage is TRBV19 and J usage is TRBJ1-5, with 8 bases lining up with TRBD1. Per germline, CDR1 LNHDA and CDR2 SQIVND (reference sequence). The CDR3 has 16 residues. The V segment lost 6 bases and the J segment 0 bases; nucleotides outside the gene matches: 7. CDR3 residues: CASRKVTGVSNQPQHF. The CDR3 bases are TGTGCCAGTAGAAAGGTGACAGGGGTTAGCAATCAGCCCCAGCATTTT.

CDR3: CASGPENSNEQFF. In DNA, the CDR3 is TGTGCCAGCGGGCCAGAAAACTCCAATGAGCAGTTCTTC. The chain employs TRBV12-3 or TRBV12-4 and TRBJ2-1; D remains unclear. The CDR3 has 13 residues. Trimming removed 8 bases from V and 6 bases from J, with 14 bases in between.